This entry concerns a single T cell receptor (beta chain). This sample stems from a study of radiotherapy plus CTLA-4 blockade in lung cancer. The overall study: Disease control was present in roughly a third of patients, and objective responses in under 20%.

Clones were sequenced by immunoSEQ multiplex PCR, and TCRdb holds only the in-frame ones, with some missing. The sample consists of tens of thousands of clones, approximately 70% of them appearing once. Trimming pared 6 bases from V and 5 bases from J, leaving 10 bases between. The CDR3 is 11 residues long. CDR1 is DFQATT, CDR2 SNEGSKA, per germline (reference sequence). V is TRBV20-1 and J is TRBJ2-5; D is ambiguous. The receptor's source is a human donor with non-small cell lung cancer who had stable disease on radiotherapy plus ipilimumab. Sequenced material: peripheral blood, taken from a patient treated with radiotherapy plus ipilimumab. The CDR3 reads CSAPFRETQYF. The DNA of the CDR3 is TGCAGTGCCCCTTTTCGGGAGACCCAGTACTTC.